The entry below gives a single T cell receptor (beta chain) sequence along with its context. The CDR3 has 13 residues. Trimming shortened V by 5 bases and J by 7 bases, and 13 bases separated the two germline ends. The V gene's germline CDR1 is MNHEY and CDR2 SMNVEV (reference sequence). These data are taken from a study of blood T cell repertoires in COVID-19. Overall study context: In each case, the material was cDNA or gDNA derived from T cells, B-cell-depleted T cells, or PBMCs.

Authors' data handling: Amplification from reference gene primers served as the basis for estimated nucleated cell counts. The protocol was immunoSEQ multiplex PCR, while the TCRdb copy is restricted to in-frame clones and leaves out a portion. From that table come the V and J calls and clone size; the DNA was used to work out D and trimming. This table holds about 340,000 clones, about four fifths found once. This chain links TRBV27 with TRBJ2-3; TRBD2 is a possible D gene (5 bases). This TCR was recovered from a man in his thirties or forties with active or convalescent COVID-19. Sequencing was carried out using peripheral blood. The CDR3 DNA reads TGTGCCAGCAGTCTCGGGCGGGTTTATACGCAGTATTTT. It specifies CASSLGRVYTQYF.